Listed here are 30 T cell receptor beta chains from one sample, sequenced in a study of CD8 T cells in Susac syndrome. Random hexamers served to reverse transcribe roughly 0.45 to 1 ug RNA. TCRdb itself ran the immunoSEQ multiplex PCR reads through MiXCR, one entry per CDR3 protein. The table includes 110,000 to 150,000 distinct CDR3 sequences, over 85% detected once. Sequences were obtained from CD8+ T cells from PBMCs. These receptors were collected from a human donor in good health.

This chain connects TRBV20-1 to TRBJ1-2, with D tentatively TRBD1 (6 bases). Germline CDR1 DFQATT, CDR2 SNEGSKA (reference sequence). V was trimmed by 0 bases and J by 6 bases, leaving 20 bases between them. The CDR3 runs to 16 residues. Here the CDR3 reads CSARDVLRAGADGYTF. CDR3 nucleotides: TGCAGTGCTAGAGATGTTCTTCGGGCAGGGGCGGATGGCTACACCTTC.

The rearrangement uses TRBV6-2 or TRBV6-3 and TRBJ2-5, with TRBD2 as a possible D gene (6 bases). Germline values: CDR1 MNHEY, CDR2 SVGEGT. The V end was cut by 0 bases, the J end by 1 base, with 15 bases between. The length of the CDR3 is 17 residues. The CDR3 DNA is TGTGCCAGCAGTTACTCGATTAAGGCCGGGGGCCAAGAGACCCAGTACTTC. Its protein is CASSYSIKAGGQETQYF.

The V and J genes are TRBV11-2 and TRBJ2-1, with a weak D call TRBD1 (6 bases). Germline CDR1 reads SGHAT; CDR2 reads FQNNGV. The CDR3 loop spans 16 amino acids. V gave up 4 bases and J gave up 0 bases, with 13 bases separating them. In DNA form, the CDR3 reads TGTGCCAGCAGCTCGTCGACAGGACTCTCCTACAATGAGCAGTTCTTC. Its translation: CASSSSTGLSYNEQFF. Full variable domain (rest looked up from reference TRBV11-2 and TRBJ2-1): EAGVAQSPRYKIIEKRQSVAFWCNPISGHATLYWYQQILGQGPKLLIQFQNNGVVDDSQLPKDRFSAERLKGVDSTLKIQPAKLEDSAVYLCASSSSTGLSYNEQFFGPGTRLTVL.

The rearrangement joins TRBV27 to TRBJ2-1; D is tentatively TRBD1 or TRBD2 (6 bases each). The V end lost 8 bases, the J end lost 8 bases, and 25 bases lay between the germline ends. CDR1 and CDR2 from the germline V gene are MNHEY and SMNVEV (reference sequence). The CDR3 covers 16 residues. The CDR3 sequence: CASFSLGGTAYDEQFF. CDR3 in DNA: TGTGCCAGCTTCTCCTTAGGGGGGACGGCTTATGATGAGCAGTTCTTC.

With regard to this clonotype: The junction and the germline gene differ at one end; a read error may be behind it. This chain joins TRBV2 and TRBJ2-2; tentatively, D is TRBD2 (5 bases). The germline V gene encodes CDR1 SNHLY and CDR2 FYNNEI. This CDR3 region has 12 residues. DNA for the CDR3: TGTGCCAGCATTGAAGGGAGCGGGGAGCTGTTTTTT. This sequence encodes CASIEGSGELFF.

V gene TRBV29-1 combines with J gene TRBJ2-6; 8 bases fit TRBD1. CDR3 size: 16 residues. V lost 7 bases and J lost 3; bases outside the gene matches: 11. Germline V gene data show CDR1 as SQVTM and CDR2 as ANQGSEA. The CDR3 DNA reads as TGCAGCGCTTCTGGGACAGGTTTGGGTGGGGCCAACGTCCTGACTTTC. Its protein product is CSASGTGLGGANVLTF.

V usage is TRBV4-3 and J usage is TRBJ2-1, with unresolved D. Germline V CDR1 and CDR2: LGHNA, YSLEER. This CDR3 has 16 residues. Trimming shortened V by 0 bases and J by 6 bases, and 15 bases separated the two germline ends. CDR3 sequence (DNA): TGCGCCAGCAGCCAAGATTACCCGACCAGGACCAATGAGCAGTTCTTC. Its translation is CASSQDYPTRTNEQFF.

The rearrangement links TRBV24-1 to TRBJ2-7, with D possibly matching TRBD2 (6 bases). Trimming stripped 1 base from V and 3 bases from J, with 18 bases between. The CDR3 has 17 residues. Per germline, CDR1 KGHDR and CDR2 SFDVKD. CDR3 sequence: CATSDFGAPGDGYEQYF. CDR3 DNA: TGTGCCACCAGTGATTTTGGCGCCCCGGGAGACGGCTACGAGCAGTACTTC.

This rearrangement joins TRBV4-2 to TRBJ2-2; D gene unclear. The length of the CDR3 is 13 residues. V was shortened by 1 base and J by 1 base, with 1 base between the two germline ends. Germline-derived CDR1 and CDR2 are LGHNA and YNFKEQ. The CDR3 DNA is TGTGCCAGCAGCCAAGGGAACACCGGGGAGCTGTTTTTT. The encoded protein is CASSQGNTGELFF.

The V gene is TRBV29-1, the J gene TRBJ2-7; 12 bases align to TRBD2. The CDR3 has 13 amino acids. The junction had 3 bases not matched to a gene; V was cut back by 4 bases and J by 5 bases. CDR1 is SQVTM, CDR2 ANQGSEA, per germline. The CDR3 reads CSVGTSGTHEQYF. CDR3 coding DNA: TGCAGCGTTGGGACTAGCGGGACCCACGAGCAGTACTTC.

CDR3 residues: CASSADEVGSYNEQFF. The CDR3, as DNA: TGTGCCAGCAGCGCGGACGAGGTCGGCTCCTACAATGAGCAGTTCTTC. V is TRBV7-9 and J is TRBJ2-1; D ambiguous. The germline CDR1 and CDR2 sequences are SEHNR and FQNEAQ (reference sequence). The CDR3 extends over 16 amino acids. The V gene lost 5 bases and the J gene lost 0 bases, with 14 bases spanning the gap.

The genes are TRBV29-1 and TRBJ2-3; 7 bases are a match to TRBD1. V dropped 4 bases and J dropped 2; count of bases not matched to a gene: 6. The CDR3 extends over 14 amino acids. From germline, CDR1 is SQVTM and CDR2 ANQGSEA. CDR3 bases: TGCAGCGTTGCCGGGACAGACTTCACAGATACGCAGTATTTT. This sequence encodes CSVAGTDFTDTQYF.

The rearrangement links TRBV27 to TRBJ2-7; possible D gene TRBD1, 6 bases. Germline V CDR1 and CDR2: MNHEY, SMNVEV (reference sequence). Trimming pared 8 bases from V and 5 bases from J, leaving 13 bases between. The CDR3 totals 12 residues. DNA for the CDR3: TGTGCCAGCTTTGACAGGTACCACGAGCAGTACTTC. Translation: CASFDRYHEQYF.

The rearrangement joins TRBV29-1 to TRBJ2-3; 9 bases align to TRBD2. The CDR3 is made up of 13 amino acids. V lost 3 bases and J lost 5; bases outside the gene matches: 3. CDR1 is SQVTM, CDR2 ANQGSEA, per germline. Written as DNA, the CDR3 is TGCAGCGTTGAGGCGGGAGGGGGAGATACGCAGTATTTT. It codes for CSVEAGGGDTQYF.

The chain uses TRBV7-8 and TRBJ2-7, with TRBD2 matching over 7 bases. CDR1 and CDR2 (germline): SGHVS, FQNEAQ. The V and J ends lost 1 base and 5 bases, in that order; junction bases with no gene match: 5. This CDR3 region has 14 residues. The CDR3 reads CASSLGGGSNEQYF. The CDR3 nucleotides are TGTGCCAGCAGCTTAGGGGGAGGGTCTAACGAGCAGTACTTC.

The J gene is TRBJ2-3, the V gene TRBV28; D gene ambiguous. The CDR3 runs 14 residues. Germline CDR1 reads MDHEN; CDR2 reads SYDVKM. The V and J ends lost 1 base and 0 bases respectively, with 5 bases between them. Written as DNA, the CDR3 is TGTGCCAGCAGTTTATCCGGAAGCACAGATACGCAGTATTTT. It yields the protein CASSLSGSTDTQYF.

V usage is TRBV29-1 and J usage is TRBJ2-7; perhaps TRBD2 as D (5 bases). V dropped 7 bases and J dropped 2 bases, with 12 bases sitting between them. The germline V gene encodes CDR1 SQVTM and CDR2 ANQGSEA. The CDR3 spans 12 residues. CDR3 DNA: TGCAGCGCCCTCCGGGGAACCTACGAGCAGTACTTC. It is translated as CSALRGTYEQYF.

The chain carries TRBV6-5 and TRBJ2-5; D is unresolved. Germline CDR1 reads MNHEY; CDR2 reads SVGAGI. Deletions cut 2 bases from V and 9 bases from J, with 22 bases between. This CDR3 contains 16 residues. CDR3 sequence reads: CASSYGNPVGLSPQYF. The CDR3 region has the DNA TGTGCCAGCAGTTACGGGAACCCGGTGGGCTTGAGCCCCCAGTACTTC.

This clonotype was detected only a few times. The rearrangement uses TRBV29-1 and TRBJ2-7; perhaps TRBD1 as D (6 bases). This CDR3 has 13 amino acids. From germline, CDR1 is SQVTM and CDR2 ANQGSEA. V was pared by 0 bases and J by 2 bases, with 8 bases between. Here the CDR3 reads CSVEDRGTYEQYF. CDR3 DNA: TGCAGCGTTGAAGACAGGGGAACCTACGAGCAGTACTTC.

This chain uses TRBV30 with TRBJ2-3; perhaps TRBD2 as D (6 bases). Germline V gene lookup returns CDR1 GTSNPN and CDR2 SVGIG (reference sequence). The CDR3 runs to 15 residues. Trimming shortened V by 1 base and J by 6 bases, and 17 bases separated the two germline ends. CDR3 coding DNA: TGTGCCTGGAGTGGGGGGAGGAACAAGAGGGATACGCAGTATTTT. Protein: CAWSGGRNKRDTQYF.

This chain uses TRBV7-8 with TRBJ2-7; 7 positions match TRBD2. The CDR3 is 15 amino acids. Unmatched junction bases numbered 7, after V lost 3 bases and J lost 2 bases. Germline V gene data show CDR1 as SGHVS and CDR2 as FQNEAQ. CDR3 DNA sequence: TGTGCCAGCAGCTTCCAGCGGGAAGGGCCCTACGAGCAGTACTTC. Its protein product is CASSFQREGPYEQYF.

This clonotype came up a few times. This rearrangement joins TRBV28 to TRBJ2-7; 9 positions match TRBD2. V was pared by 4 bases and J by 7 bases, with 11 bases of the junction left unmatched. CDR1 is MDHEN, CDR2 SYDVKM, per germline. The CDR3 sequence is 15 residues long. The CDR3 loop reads CASSSRVAGDREQYF. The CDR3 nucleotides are TGTGCCAGCAGTTCCCGGGTAGCGGGAGATCGAGAGCAGTACTTC.

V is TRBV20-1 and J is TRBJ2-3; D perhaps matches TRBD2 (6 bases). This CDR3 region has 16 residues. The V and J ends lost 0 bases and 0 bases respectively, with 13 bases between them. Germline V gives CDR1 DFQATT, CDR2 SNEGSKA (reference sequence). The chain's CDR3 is CSAREEGYSSTDTQYF. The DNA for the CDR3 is TGCAGTGCTAGAGAGGAGGGGTACTCTAGCACAGATACGCAGTATTTT.

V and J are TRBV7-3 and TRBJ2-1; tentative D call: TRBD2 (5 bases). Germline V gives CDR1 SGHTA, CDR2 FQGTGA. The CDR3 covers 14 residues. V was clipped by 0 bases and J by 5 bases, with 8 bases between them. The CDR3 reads CASSLTHGNNEQFF. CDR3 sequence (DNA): TGTGCCAGCAGCTTAACGCACGGGAACAATGAGCAGTTCTTC.

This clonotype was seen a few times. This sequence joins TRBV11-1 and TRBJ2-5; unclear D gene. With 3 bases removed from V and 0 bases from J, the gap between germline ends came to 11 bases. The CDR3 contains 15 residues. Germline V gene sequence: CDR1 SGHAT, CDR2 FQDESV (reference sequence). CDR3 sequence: CASSLGTLYQETQYF. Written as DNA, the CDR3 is TGTGCCAGCAGCTTGGGCACCCTCTACCAAGAGACCCAGTACTTC.

The CDR3 sequence is CASSEQASYEQYF. CDR3 nucleotide sequence: TGCGCCAGCAGCGAACAGGCATCCTACGAGCAGTACTTC. The genes are TRBV4-3 and TRBJ2-7; D is perhaps TRBD1 (5 bases). V was clipped by 5 bases and J by 1 base, with 9 bases between them. Germline V CDR1 and CDR2: LGHNA, YSLEER. The CDR3 length is 13 residues.

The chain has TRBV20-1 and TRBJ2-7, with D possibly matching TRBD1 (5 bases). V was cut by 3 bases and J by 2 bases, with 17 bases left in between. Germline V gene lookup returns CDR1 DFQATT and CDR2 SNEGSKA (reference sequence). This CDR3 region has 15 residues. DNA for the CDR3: TGCAGTGCTAGCGCGACAGTTTTTGGACCCTACGAGCAGTACTTC. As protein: CSASATVFGPYEQYF.

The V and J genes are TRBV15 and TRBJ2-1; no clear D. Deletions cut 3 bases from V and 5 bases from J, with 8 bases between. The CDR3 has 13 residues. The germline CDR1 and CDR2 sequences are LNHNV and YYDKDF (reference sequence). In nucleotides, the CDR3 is TGTGCCACCAGCAGCGAAGAACACAATGAGCAGTTCTTC. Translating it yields CATSSEEHNEQFF.

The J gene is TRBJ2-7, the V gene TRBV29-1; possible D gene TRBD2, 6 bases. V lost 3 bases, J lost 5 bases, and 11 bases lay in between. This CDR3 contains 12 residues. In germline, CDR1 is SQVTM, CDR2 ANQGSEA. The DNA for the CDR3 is TGCAGCGTTGATGGAGGGGTGGACGAGCAGTACTTC. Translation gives CSVDGGVDEQYF.

CDR3 loop: CASSQDGASVDTQYF. The CDR3 coding sequence is TGCGCCAGCAGCCAAGATGGGGCTAGCGTGGATACGCAGTATTTT. This chain links TRBV4-3 with TRBJ2-3; tentatively, D is TRBD2 (6 bases). The germline V gene encodes CDR1 LGHNA and CDR2 YSLEER. Trimming left V 0 bases short and J 6 bases short, with 13 bases between. There are 15 residues in the CDR3.